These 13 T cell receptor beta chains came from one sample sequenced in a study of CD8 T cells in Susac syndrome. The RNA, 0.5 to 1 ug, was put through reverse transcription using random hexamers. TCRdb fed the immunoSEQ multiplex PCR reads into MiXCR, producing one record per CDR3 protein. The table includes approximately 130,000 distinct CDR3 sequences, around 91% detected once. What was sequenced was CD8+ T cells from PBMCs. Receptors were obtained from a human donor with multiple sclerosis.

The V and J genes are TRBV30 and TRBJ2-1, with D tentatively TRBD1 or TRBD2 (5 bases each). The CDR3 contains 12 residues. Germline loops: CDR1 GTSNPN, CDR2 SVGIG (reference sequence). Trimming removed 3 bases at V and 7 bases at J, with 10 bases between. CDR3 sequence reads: CAWRGESNEQFF. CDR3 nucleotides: TGTGCCTGGAGGGGGGAGTCGAATGAGCAGTTCTTC.

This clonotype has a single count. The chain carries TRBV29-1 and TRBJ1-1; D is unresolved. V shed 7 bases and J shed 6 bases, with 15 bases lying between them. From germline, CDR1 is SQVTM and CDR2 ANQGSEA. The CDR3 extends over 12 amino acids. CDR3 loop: CSATAPSSEAFF. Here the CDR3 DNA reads TGCAGCGCCACAGCCCCTAGCTCTGAAGCTTTCTTT.

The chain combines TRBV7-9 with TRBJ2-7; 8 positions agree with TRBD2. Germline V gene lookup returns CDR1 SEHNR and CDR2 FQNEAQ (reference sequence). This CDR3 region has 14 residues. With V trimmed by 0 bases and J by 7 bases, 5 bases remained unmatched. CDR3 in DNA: TGTGCCAGCAGCTTAGCCAGCGGGAGCGGAGAGCAGTACTTC. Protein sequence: CASSLASGSGEQYF.

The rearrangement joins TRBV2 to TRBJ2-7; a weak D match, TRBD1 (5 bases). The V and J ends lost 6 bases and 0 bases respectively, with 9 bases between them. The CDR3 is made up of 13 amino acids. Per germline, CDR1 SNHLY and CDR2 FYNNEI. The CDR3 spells CASRGRDSYEQYF. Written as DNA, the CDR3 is TGTGCCAGCAGGGGCAGGGACTCCTACGAGCAGTACTTC.

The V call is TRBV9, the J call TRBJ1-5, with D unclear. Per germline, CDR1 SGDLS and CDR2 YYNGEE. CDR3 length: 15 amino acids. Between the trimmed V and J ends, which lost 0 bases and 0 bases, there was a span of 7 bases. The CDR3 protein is CASSVGTNSNQPQHF. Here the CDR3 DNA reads TGTGCCAGCAGCGTAGGGACGAATAGCAATCAGCCCCAGCATTTT.

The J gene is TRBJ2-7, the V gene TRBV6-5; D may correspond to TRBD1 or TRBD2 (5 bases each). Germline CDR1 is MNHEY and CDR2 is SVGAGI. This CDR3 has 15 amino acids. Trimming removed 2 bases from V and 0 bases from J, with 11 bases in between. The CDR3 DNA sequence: TGTGCCAGCAGTTACGGGGCAGGGAGCTCCTACGAGCAGTACTTC. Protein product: CASSYGAGSSYEQYF.

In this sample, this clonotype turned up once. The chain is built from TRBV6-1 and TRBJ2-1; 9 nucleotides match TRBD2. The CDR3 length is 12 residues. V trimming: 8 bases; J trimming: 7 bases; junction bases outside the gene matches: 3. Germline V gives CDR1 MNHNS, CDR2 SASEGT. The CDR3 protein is CASSGLANEQFF. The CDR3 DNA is TGTGCCAGCTCGGGACTAGCAAATGAGCAGTTCTTC.

The CDR3 loop reads CASSLWLAGVAGELFF. The DNA for the CDR3 is TGTGCCAGCAGTTTATGGTTGGCAGGGGTAGCCGGGGAGCTGTTTTTT. V and J are TRBV28 and TRBJ2-2, with a tentative D call TRBD1 (6 bases). This CDR3 is 16 amino acids long. V gave up 0 bases and J gave up 6 bases, with 14 bases separating them. Per germline, CDR1 MDHEN and CDR2 SYDVKM.

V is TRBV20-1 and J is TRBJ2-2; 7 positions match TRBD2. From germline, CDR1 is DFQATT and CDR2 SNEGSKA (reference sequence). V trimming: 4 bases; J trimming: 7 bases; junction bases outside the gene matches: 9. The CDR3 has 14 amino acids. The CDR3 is CSATLPGRGGELFF. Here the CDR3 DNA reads TGCAGTGCTACGCTCCCGGGGAGGGGCGGGGAGCTGTTTTTT.

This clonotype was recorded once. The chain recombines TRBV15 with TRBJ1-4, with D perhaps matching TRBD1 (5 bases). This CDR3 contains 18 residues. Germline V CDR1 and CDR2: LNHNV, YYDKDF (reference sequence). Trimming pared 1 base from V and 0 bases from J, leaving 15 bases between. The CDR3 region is CATSRGTGFEATNEKLFF. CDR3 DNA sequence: TGTGCCACCAGCAGAGGAACAGGTTTTGAAGCAACTAATGAAAAACTGTTTTTT.

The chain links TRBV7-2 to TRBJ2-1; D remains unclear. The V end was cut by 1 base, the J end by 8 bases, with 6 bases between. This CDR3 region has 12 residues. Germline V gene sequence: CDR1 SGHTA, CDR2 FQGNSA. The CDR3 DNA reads TGTGCCAGCAGCTTAGTGGGCCATGAGCAGTTCTTC. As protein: CASSLVGHEQFF. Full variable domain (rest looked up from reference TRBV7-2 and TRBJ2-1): GAGVSQSPSNKVTEKGKDVELRCDPISGHTALYWYRQSLGQGLEFLIYFQGNSAPDKSGLPSDRFSAERTGGSVSTLTIQRTQQEDSAVYLCASSLVGHEQFFGPGTRLTVL.

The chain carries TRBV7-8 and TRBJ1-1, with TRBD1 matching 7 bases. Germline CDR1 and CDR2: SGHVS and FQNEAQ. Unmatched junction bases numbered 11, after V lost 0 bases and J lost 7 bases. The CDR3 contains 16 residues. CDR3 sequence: CASSLAYGTEVIEAFF. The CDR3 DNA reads TGTGCCAGCAGCTTAGCTTACGGGACAGAGGTGATTGAAGCTTTCTTT.

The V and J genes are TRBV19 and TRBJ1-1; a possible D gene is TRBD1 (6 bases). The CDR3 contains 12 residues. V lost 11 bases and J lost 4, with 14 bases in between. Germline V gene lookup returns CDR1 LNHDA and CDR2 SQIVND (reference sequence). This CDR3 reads CACKQGSTEAFF. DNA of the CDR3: TGTGCCTGCAAACAGGGTAGCACTGAAGCTTTCTTT.